The present entry profiles one TCR beta chain with its context. What it binds is not known. At one end the junction does not follow the germline gene, possibly because of a read error. This sample is part of a study of OX40 agonist ivuxolimab in advanced cancers. Study overall: Past anti-PD-1, anti-PD-L1 or anti-CTLA-4 therapy was accepted, and 40% had received some.

Findings and limits, study-wide: Some nonresponders likewise displayed low normalized T-cell clonal expansion. In the 0.1 to 3.0 mg/kg range, CD4+ and CD8+ blood T cells had expanded clonally by week 6.

The CDR3 extends over 16 amino acids. Per germline, CDR1 KGHSH and CDR2 LQKENI. Measured with immunoSEQ multiplex PCR; TCRdb has only the in-frame clones, and not every one. The sample shows just under 75,000 clones, 80% to 95% of them seen only once. The sequence derives from an adult with an advanced solid tumor such as melanoma, head and neck, liver or kidney cancer. Source: CD4+ or CD8+ T cells sorted from blood, taken in a trial of the OX40 agonist ivuxolimab. The rearrangement uses TRBV18 and TRBJ2-1; possible D gene TRBD1, 5 bases. CDR3 sequence: CASSSPSGATVNEQFF. CDR3 nucleotides: TGTGCCAGCTCATCACCAAGTGGAGCGACAGTCAATGAGCAGTTCTTC.